This TCR beta chain was identified during a study of blood T cells in healthy people across ages. The sample providers were healthy Caucasian people from Russia, aged roughly 6 to 100. Germline CDR1 reads MDHEN; CDR2 reads SYDVKM. V lost 2 bases and J lost 8, with 6 bases in between. The CDR3 consists of 12 residues. Overall study findings and caveats: The diversity estimates, figures obtained from one million T cells, were considered underestimates. No conclusive comparison of naive versus antigen-experienced cells was possible with unsorted PBMCs.

With regard to this clonotype: As yet, its antigen is unknown.

Using a J-beta primer mix together with a sample-barcoded 5' primer, a second PCR was run for roughly 7 to 11 cycles. Each cDNA molecule received a tag from a template-switch adaptor that had 12 random nucleotides. TCRdb re-analysed the 5' RACE reads in MiXCR, keeping a single row per CDR3 protein. The table lists some 710,000 distinct CDR3 sequences, about half of them singletons, with around 18% in the top ten. This clonotype originated in a man older than 75 in good health. This chain joins TRBV28 and TRBJ1-4; D ambiguous. The sample was blood. CDR3 sequence reads: CASSLPGEKLFF. CDR3 bases: TGTGCCAGCAGTTTACCCGGGGAAAAACTGTTTTTT.